The rows below give T cell receptor beta chains drawn from one sample of a study of blood T cell repertoires in COVID-19. Clones were sequenced by immunoSEQ multiplex PCR, and TCRdb holds only the in-frame ones, with some missing. The sample consists of some 120,000 clones, roughly 69% of them appearing once. The sequencing sample was made of peripheral blood. The origin of the receptors is a woman aged 65 to 85 with acute or convalescent COVID-19. Both conserved end residues are part of each CDR3. The D gene is left open where the match is weak. The size field is filled for only some rows; it gives once, few, many or a size class.

V gene,J gene,clone size,D gene,CDR3 DNA,CDR3 protein
TRBV21-1,TRBJ2-6,NA,NA,TGTGCCAGCAGAAAAGGACAGCCTTTCTCTGGGGCCAACGTCCTGACTTTC,CASRKGQPFSGANVLTF
TRBV12-3/TRBV12-4,TRBJ1-2,once,NA,TGTGCCACCACTTGGGGGGGTGGCTACACCTTC,CATTWGGGYTF
TRBV5-5,TRBJ1-6,NA,NA,TGTGCCAGCAGCATTCAGGGCTTTGGTTCACCCCTCCACTTT,CASSIQGFGSPLHF
TRBV7-9,TRBJ2-7,NA,NA,TGTGCCAGCAGCTTAGACTCGCCTCTTGACGAGCAGTACTTC,CASSLDSPLDEQYF
TRBV6-6,TRBJ1-5,NA,NA,TGTGCCAGCAGTTCCCTGGGAGGGACATTGGATCAGCCCCAGCATTTT,CASSSLGGTLDQPQHF
TRBV6-2/TRBV6-3,TRBJ2-7,NA,NA,TGTGCCAGCAGTTCGGTCAGGCCCTCCTACGAGCAGTACTTC,CASSSVRPSYEQYF
TRBV5-1,TRBJ1-3,few,TRBD1,TGCGCCAGCAGCTTGGCCGGGACAGGCGGAAACACCATATATTTT,CASSLAGTGGNTIYF
TRBV2,TRBJ1-4,NA,TRBD1,TGTGCCAGCAGTCGGACAGGGGGCAACACCAAAGAACTGTTTTTT,CASSRTGGNTKELFF
TRBV9,TRBJ2-7,NA,NA,TGTGCCAGCAGCGTAGATGCAGTCTCCTACGAGCAGTACTTC,CASSVDAVSYEQYF
TRBV7-3,TRBJ1-5,NA,NA,TGTGCCAGCAGCTTTAAGCGGGACGGACATCAGCCCCAGCATTTT,CASSFKRDGHQPQHF
TRBV13,TRBJ2-4,NA,NA,TGTGCCAGCACCCTTTGGAGAGCCAAAAACATTCAGTACTTC,CASTLWRAKNIQYF
TRBV14,TRBJ1-2,NA,NA,TGTGCCAGTACGGGGGACGGGAACTATGGCTACACCTTC,CASTGDGNYGYTF
TRBV6-6,TRBJ1-5,NA,NA,TGTGCCACCGCTCGGGGGAATCAGCCCCAGCATTTT,CATARGNQPQHF
TRBV19,TRBJ2-7,NA,NA,TGTGCCAGTAGCCACCATGGGCACTACGAGCAGTACTTC,CASSHHGHYEQYF
TRBV28,TRBJ1-4,NA,TRBD1,TGTGCCAGCAGTTCACCCGGGACAGGGAGTGAAAAACTGTTTTTT,CASSSPGTGSEKLFF
TRBV4-3,TRBJ2-6,NA,TRBD2,TGCGCCAGCAGCCAAGATATTTCGGGACTAGCGGGTTCCTCTGGGGCCAACGTCCTGACTTTC,CASSQDISGLAGSSGANVLTF
TRBV12-5,TRBJ1-1,few,TRBD1,TGTGCTAGTGGACCGGGACAGGGGGGGACTAGGAACACTGAAGCTTTCTTT,CASGPGQGGTRNTEAFF
TRBV28,TRBJ2-7,NA,TRBD2,TGTGCCAGCAGTTTATCCAGGAGCGGGAGGGCCGGATACGAGCAGTACTTC,CASSLSRSGRAGYEQYF
TRBV9,TRBJ2-3,NA,TRBD2,TGTGCCAGCAGCTTACAGTCGGGACTACTAACAGATACGCAGTATTTT,CASSLQSGLLTDTQYF
TRBV7-9,TRBJ2-5,NA,NA,TGTGCCAGCAGCTTAGGGGGGGACTCTCTGACGTTTGAGACCCAGTACTTC,CASSLGGDSLTFETQYF
TRBV28,TRBJ1-2,NA,NA,TGTGCCAGCAGGAACACAGGATCCGGCTACACCTTC,CASRNTGSGYTF
TRBV6-1,TRBJ1-2,once,NA,TGTGCCAGCAGTGAAGCGCGCGGGGACTATGGCTACACCTTC,CASSEARGDYGYTF
TRBV20-1,TRBJ2-7,once,NA,TGCAGTGCTAGAATCGGTAGTGAGCAGTACTTC,CSARIGSEQYF
TRBV12-5,TRBJ2-1,NA,NA,TGTGCTAGTGGTCCAGACTACAATGAGCAGTTCTTC,CASGPDYNEQFF
TRBV30,TRBJ2-5,NA,TRBD2,TGTGCCTGGAGTCGGCTAGCGGGAGGGACCCAGTACTTC,CAWSRLAGGTQYF
TRBV6-5,TRBJ2-5,few,NA,TGTGCCAGCAGTTACTCGGGCAGGGCAGAGACCCAGTACTTC,CASSYSGRAETQYF
TRBV3-1/TRBV3-2,TRBJ2-1,NA,NA,TGTGCCAGCAGCCAAGGAGGGTTTGAGCAGTTCTTC,CASSQGGFEQFF
TRBV19,TRBJ2-6,NA,TRBD1,TGTGCCAGTAGAGGTGGACAGGGGGCTACCCCTACTTCTGGGGCCAACGTCCTGACTTTC,CASRGGQGATPTSGANVLTF
TRBV7-6,TRBJ1-1,NA,NA,TGTGCCAGCAGCTTAGAGGAATGGACAGAAGCTTTCTTT,CASSLEEWTEAFF
TRBV6-2/TRBV6-3,TRBJ1-5,NA,TRBD1,TGTGCCAGCAGTTACGGAGAACAGGGGTACAATCAGCCCCAGCATTTT,CASSYGEQGYNQPQHF
TRBV12-5,TRBJ2-3,NA,NA,TGTGCTAGTGGTTTCGGGGAGTTGGCAGATACGCAGTATTTT,CASGFGELADTQYF
TRBV7-8,TRBJ1-2,NA,TRBD1,TGTGCCAGCAGCTTAGAATGGGGACAGGGGGGACGGAGCTATGGCTACACCTTC,CASSLEWGQGGRSYGYTF
TRBV5-4,TRBJ2-5,NA,NA,TGTGCCAGCAGCAGTGAAAGGGCGGGAGAGACCCAGTACTTC,CASSSERAGETQYF
TRBV6-5,TRBJ1-2,NA,NA,TGTGCCAGCAGTTCCGGGGACTCTAACTATGGCTACACCTTC,CASSSGDSNYGYTF
TRBV28,TRBJ2-1,once,TRBD2,TGTGCCAGCAGTGTGGGACTAGCGGGAGGTAATGAGCAGTTCTTC,CASSVGLAGGNEQFF
TRBV2,TRBJ1-1,once,NA,TGTGCCAGCAGTTACAGGGTCTGGGCTGAAGCTTTCTTT,CASSYRVWAEAFF
TRBV18,TRBJ1-1,NA,TRBD1,TGTGCCAGCTCACCCGGGACAGGGGGCACTGAAGCTTTCTTT,CASSPGTGGTEAFF
TRBV5-1,TRBJ2-1,NA,NA,TGCGCCAGCAGCTTGTTAGAACCCTCCTACAATGAGCAGTTCTTC,CASSLLEPSYNEQFF
TRBV5-1,TRBJ2-1,NA,TRBD2,TGCGCCAGCAGCTTGGTTGCGACTAGCGTCTACAATGAGCAGTTCTTC,CASSLVATSVYNEQFF
TRBV4-3,TRBJ2-1,NA,TRBD2,TGCGCCAGCAGCCACTTGACGGGGGGCAATGAGCAGTTCTTC,CASSHLTGGNEQFF
TRBV7-2,TRBJ2-5,NA,NA,TGTGCCAGCAGCTTAGGAGGGCCTCGGGAGACCCAGTACTTC,CASSLGGPRETQYF
TRBV7-9,TRBJ1-1,NA,TRBD1,TGTGCCAGCAGCTCTATTACAGGGGGCCCCGAAGCTTTCTTT,CASSSITGGPEAFF
TRBV25-1,TRBJ2-1,NA,TRBD2,TGTGCCAGCAGTGAAGGCTTAGGGAGGGATGAGCAGTTCTTC,CASSEGLGRDEQFF
TRBV5-4,TRBJ1-1,NA,NA,TGTGCCAGCAGCTTCGGAGAGGGCACTGAAGCTTTCTTT,CASSFGEGTEAFF
TRBV5-1,TRBJ2-1,few,TRBD2,TGCGCCAGCAGCCTATCTCGGGGAGGGGTCAATGAGCAGTTCTTC,CASSLSRGGVNEQFF
TRBV30,TRBJ2-5,NA,NA,TGTGCCTGGGAGACACAAGAGACCCAGTACTTC,CAWETQETQYF
TRBV19,TRBJ1-5,once,NA,TGTGCCAGTAGTAACGAGGCGGTCGGGGGGCAGCCCCAGCATTTT,CASSNEAVGGQPQHF
TRBV7-2,TRBJ2-6,NA,TRBD2,TGTGCCAGCGGCCGTCGGGAGGGCTCTGGGGCCAACGTCCTGACTTTC,CASGRREGSGANVLTF
TRBV7-9,TRBJ1-1,few,NA,TGTGCCAGCAGCTTACAGGGAAACACTGAAGCTTTCTTT,CASSLQGNTEAFF
TRBV2,TRBJ1-2,few,NA,TGTGCCAGCAGAGACACAGGGAACTATGGCTACACCTTC,CASRDTGNYGYTF
TRBV2,TRBJ1-5,few,TRBD1,TGTGCCAGCAGTGGAGGGGGCAGGCAGCCCCAGCATTTT,CASSGGGRQPQHF